Below, 27 T cell receptor beta chains from the same sample are listed, as sequenced in a study of cytomegalovirus exposure and HLA in healthy donors. The PCR was carried out with 60 Vbeta primers and 13 Jbeta primers. Sequenced by immunoSEQ multiplex PCR; TCRdb stores in-frame clones only, minus some. This table holds 110,000 or so clones, about four fifths found once. The sample consisted of PBMCs. These receptors originate from a woman aged 18-29 years in good health and CMV-seronegative.

The V and J genes are TRBV10-1 and TRBJ1-2; 8 bases agree with TRBD1. This CDR3 has 13 residues. Germline lookup yields CDR1 WNHNN and CDR2 SYGVQD (reference sequence). V lost 2 bases, J lost 6 bases, and 2 bases stayed unmatched. The CDR3 loop is CASSEDRGNGYTF. CDR3 DNA: TGCGCCAGCAGTGAGGACAGGGGCAATGGCTACACCTTC.

The genes are TRBV6-1 and TRBJ1-6; no clear D gene. The CDR3 runs 13 residues. V shed 4 bases and J shed 11 bases, with 12 bases lying between them. Germline CDR1 and CDR2: MNHNS and SASEGT. The CDR3 DNA is TGTGCCAGCAGTGTGGCACCGGAGCCACCCCTCCACTTT. Translation gives CASSVAPEPPLHF.

The chain couples TRBV19 to TRBJ1-5; a possible D gene is TRBD1 (5 bases). V lost 0 bases and J lost 0, with 6 bases in between. This CDR3 spans 15 amino acids. Germline CDR1 reads LNHDA; CDR2 reads SQIVND (reference sequence). The DNA for the CDR3 is TGTGCCAGTAGTATAGAGACAGATAGCAATCAGCCCCAGCATTTT. Translation gives CASSIETDSNQPQHF.

CDR3 loop: CASAFTFSGGSYNEQFF. In DNA, the CDR3 is TGTGCTAGTGCCTTTACCTTTAGCGGAGGCTCCTACAATGAGCAGTTCTTC. This chain joins TRBV12-5 and TRBJ2-1, with D possibly TRBD2 on 6 matching bases. From germline, CDR1 is LGHNT and CDR2 FRNRAP. CDR3 length equals 17 residues. Trimming pared 7 bases from V and 0 bases from J, leaving 19 bases between.

The chain uses TRBV18 and TRBJ1-6; no clear D gene. CDR3 size: 12 residues. CDR1 is KGHSH, CDR2 LQKENI, per germline. The V end lost 6 bases, the J end lost 4 bases, and 4 bases lay between the germline ends. In DNA form, the CDR3 reads TGTGCCAGCTCTCAATATAATTCACCCCTCCACTTT. This codes for CASSQYNSPLHF. Full variable domain (outside the CDR3, taken from reference TRBV18 and TRBJ1-6): NAGVMQNPRHLVRRRGQEARLRCSPMKGHSHVYWYRQLPEEGLKFMVYLQKENIIDESGMPKERFSAEFPKEGPSILRIQQVVRGDSAAYFCASSQYNSPLHFGNGTRLTVT.

This clone was picked up a small number of times. The V and J genes are TRBV5-4 and TRBJ1-1; possibly TRBD1 for D (5 bases). Germline V lookup: CDR1 SGHNT, CDR2 YYREEE (reference sequence). This CDR3 is 16 amino acids long. V was shortened by 0 bases and J by 1 base, with 13 bases between the two germline ends. CDR3 protein: CASSLEGRARNTEAFF. In DNA form, the CDR3 reads TGTGCCAGCAGCTTGGAGGGCAGGGCTAGGAACACTGAAGCTTTCTTT. The whole variable domain, filled in from reference TRBV5-4 and TRBJ1-1, reads ETGVTQSPTHLIKTRGQQVTLRCSSQSGHNTVSWYQQALGQGPQFIFQYYREEENGRGNFPPRFSGLQFPNYSSELNVNALELDDSALYLCASSLEGRARNTEAFFGQGTRLTVV.

The chain employs TRBV19 and TRBJ1-1; D is unresolved. CDR3 length: 13 amino acids. Germline-derived CDR1 and CDR2 are LNHDA and SQIVND (reference sequence). Between the trimmed V and J ends, which lost 5 bases and 4 bases, there was a span of 11 bases. The DNA of the CDR3 is TGTGCCAGTAGTCCCGGGGAGGGCACTGAAGCTTTCTTT. Protein product: CASSPGEGTEAFF.

The DNA of the CDR3 is TGTGCCAGCTCACCGGGACAGCAGAACACTGAAGCTTTCTTT. As protein: CASSPGQQNTEAFF. The chain carries TRBV18 and TRBJ1-1; the match to TRBD1 covers 7 bases. The CDR3 loop spans 14 amino acids. V lost 3 bases and J lost 1; bases outside the gene matches: 2. Looked up from germline, CDR1 is KGHSH and CDR2 is LQKENI.

The V gene is TRBV7-2, the J gene TRBJ2-7; 12 bases line up with TRBD2. Germline CDR1 is SGHTA and CDR2 is FQGNSA. The CDR3 extends over 18 amino acids. V was pared by 4 bases and J by 5 bases, with 15 bases of the junction left unmatched. CDR3 bases: TGTGCCAGCAGCTCCCACCCGACTAGCGGGAGTTTTGGTAACGAGCAGTACTTC. It is translated as CASSSHPTSGSFGNEQYF. The full variable domain, in which reference TRBV7-2 and TRBJ2-7 provide the parts outside the CDR3, is GAGVSQSPSNKVTEKGKDVELRCDPISGHTALYWYRQSLGQGLEFLIYFQGNSAPDKSGLPSDRFSAERTGGSVSTLTIQRTQQEDSAVYLCASSSHPTSGSFGNEQYFGPGTRLTVT.

This clone was seen a few times. This chain links TRBV5-4 with TRBJ1-3, with TRBD1 matching over 7 bases. V gave up 4 bases and J gave up 9 bases; unmatched junction bases: 4. The germline V gene has CDR1 SGHNT and CDR2 YYREEE (reference sequence). The CDR3 is 12 amino acids. The CDR3 spells CASSRGQSTIYF. DNA for the CDR3: TGTGCCAGCAGCAGGGGGCAAAGCACCATATATTTT.

V is TRBV5-8 and J is TRBJ2-6; TRBD1 is a possible D gene (6 bases). Trimming removed 4 bases from V and 1 base from J, with 12 bases in between. Germline-derived CDR1 and CDR2 are SGHTS and YDEGEE. CDR3 length: 16 amino acids. CDR3 nucleotides: TGTGCCAGCAGCCTGCCTCAGGGGTCTGGGGCCAACGTCCTGACTTTC. Translation gives CASSLPQGSGANVLTF.

The chain carries TRBV7-2 and TRBJ2-1; possible D gene TRBD1, 7 bases. The V gene's germline CDR1 is SGHTA and CDR2 FQGNSA. The CDR3 is 15 residues long. Trimming cost V 5 bases and J 7 bases, with 18 bases left between them. The CDR3 DNA follows: TGTGCCAGCAGCCGCGGGACAGCAGGGGGGAATGAGCAGTTCTTC. This codes for CASSRGTAGGNEQFF.

In DNA form, the CDR3 reads TGTGCCAGCAACCACCGGGACAGGAACACTGAAGCTTTCTTT. Its translation is CASNHRDRNTEAFF. V gene TRBV6-5 combines with J gene TRBJ1-1; 7 nucleotides match TRBD1. Germline V gene sequence: CDR1 MNHEY, CDR2 SVGAGI. This CDR3 has 14 amino acids. The ends lost 7 bases at V and 1 base at J; junction bases unmatched: 6.

This chain connects TRBV5-5 to TRBJ1-5; D remains unclear. The length of the CDR3 is 15 residues. V lost 3 bases to trimming and J lost 4 bases, with 14 bases between them. Per the germline V gene, CDR1 is SGHKS and CDR2 is YYEKEE (reference sequence). CDR3 amino acids: CASSSGVVTNQPQHF. Written as DNA, the CDR3 is TGTGCCAGCAGCTCCGGTGTGGTAACTAATCAGCCCCAGCATTTT.

The V gene is TRBV7-8, the J gene TRBJ2-1; TRBD2 aligns across 7 bases. CDR1 and CDR2 (germline): SGHVS, FQNEAQ. This CDR3 contains 14 residues. Trimming cost V 1 base and J 8 bases; bases outside gene matches: 5. The CDR3 here is CASSLVAGVDEQFF. DNA of the CDR3: TGTGCCAGCAGCTTAGTGGCGGGGGTGGATGAGCAGTTCTTC.

The chain carries TRBV15 and TRBJ1-3, with D unresolved. In germline, CDR1 is LNHNV, CDR2 YYDKDF (reference sequence). Trimming removed 4 bases from V and 1 base from J, with 11 bases in between. This CDR3 region has 15 residues. The CDR3 protein is CATSIGAGSGNTIYF. The CDR3 bases are TGTGCCACCAGCATAGGTGCGGGATCTGGAAACACCATATATTTT.

CDR3 sequence reads: CASSLSTASPEAFF. Here the CDR3 DNA reads TGTGCCAGCAGCTTAAGTACAGCCAGCCCTGAAGCTTTCTTT. The rearrangement uses TRBV7-2 and TRBJ1-1; D call uncertain. Trimming cost V 2 bases and J 6 bases, with 13 bases left between them. The CDR3 consists of 14 residues. The germline V gene has CDR1 SGHTA and CDR2 FQGNSA.

This rearrangement joins TRBV6-1 to TRBJ1-5; D not resolved. V lost 2 bases to trimming and J lost 3 bases, with 11 bases between them. Germline CDR1 and CDR2: MNHNS and SASEGT. The CDR3 length is 15 residues. The CDR3 is CASSEMGGPNQPQHF. The CDR3 DNA sequence: TGTGCCAGCAGTGAAATGGGAGGCCCCAATCAGCCCCAGCATTTT.

The chain links TRBV10-3 to TRBJ1-1; the D is unclear. The CDR3 extends over 12 amino acids. Germline V gene sequence: CDR1 ENHRY, CDR2 SYGVKD. Trimming shortened V by 5 bases and J by 4 bases, and 8 bases separated the two germline ends. The CDR3 region is CAISPGSTEAFF. In DNA form, the CDR3 reads TGTGCCATCAGTCCGGGGTCCACTGAAGCTTTCTTT.

The CDR3 DNA follows: TGTGCCAGCAGCTCCCTCAGGCGCTACGAGCAGTACTTC. Protein sequence: CASSSLRRYEQYF. This chain connects TRBV28 to TRBJ2-7, with D uncertain. V was clipped by 6 bases and J by 3 bases, with 12 bases between them. CDR3 length: 13 amino acids. CDR1 is MDHEN, CDR2 SYDVKM, per germline.

This clone has more than one count but fewer than ten. The chain employs TRBV6-1 and TRBJ1-5, with 9 bases matching TRBD1. The V segment lost 1 base and the J segment 7 bases; nucleotides outside the gene matches: 11. CDR3 length: 17 residues. Germline CDR1 and CDR2: MNHNS and SASEGT. CDR3 bases: TGTGCCAGCAGTGAAGTAAACCGGGACAGGGTAAGGCAGCCCCAGCATTTT. Translated: CASSEVNRDRVRQPQHF.

This chain links TRBV10-1 with TRBJ2-2; TRBD2 is a possible D gene (6 bases). The CDR3 extends over 14 amino acids. Germline V gene lookup returns CDR1 WNHNN and CDR2 SYGVQD (reference sequence). Trimming cost V 8 bases and J 7 bases, with 17 bases left between them. CDR3 region: CASGDSSLGGELFF. In DNA form, the CDR3 reads TGCGCCAGCGGGGACTCAAGTTTAGGCGGGGAGCTGTTTTTT.

The gene calls are TRBV11-3 and TRBJ2-3, with D maybe TRBD2 (6 bases). The V and J ends lost 5 bases and 2 bases respectively, with 14 bases between them. CDR1 and CDR2 (germline): SGHNT, YENEEA. The CDR3 has 15 amino acids. CDR3 sequence reads: CASSTGGGNTDTQYF. DNA for the CDR3: TGTGCCAGCAGCACTGGAGGCGGGAACACAGATACGCAGTATTTT.

This chain links TRBV7-9 with TRBJ2-2, with TRBD2 matching over 7 bases. CDR3 length: 17 amino acids. Germline-derived CDR1 and CDR2 are SEHNR and FQNEAQ (reference sequence). With 9 bases clipped from V and 1 base from J, the junction kept 14 bases outside the gene matches. CDR3 DNA: TGTGCCAGTTGGGAAGGAAAAAGCGGGGAGAACACCGGGGAGCTGTTTTTT. Its translation: CASWEGKSGENTGELFF.

This rearrangement joins TRBV5-4 to TRBJ1-2, with D possibly matching TRBD1 (6 bases). Germline CDR1 and CDR2: SGHNT and YYREEE (reference sequence). CDR3 length equals 15 residues. The V end was cut by 2 bases, the J end by 5 bases, with 16 bases between. CDR3 bases: TGTGCCAGCAGCTTCGGACAGCCTCGGAGTTATGGCTACACCTTC. Amino acids: CASSFGQPRSYGYTF.

V and J are TRBV4-1 and TRBJ2-1; 10 bases line up with TRBD2. Germline loops: CDR1 MGHRA, CDR2 YSYEKL. The CDR3 is 16 amino acids. V was clipped by 2 bases and J by 5 bases; unmatched bases: 6. The DNA for the CDR3 is TGCGCCAGCAGCCAATTGCTAGCGGGAGACCACAATGAGCAGTTCTTC. Residues: CASSQLLAGDHNEQFF.

The chain joins TRBV6-5 to TRBJ1-3, with a weak D call TRBD1 (5 bases). Trimming stripped 7 bases from V and 0 bases from J, with 13 bases between. The CDR3 extends over 15 amino acids. Germline V gene sequence: CDR1 MNHEY, CDR2 SVGAGI. The CDR3 DNA sequence: TGTGCCAGCACCCCTGACAGATTCTCTGGAAACACCATATATTTT. Amino acid sequence: CASTPDRFSGNTIYF.